The clone carrying this T cell receptor (beta chain) was observed a handful of times. The antigen remains undetermined. Amplification of TCR beta CDR3 regions was performed using RNA transcripts as template. In the first-round RT-PCR of the TCR CDR3, the HTBI primer set was used. TCRdb ran MiXCR on the multiplex PCR reads and lists one entry per CDR3 protein. The sample lists about 400,000 distinct CDR3 sequences, 15% occurring once. The hyperthyroidism patients had all been newly diagnosed, and their disease duration was under 2 months. Their ages ranged from 18 to 65 years. CDR1 and CDR2 from the germline V gene are SGHKS and YYEKEE (reference sequence). J lost 8 bases, V lost 1 base, and 15 bases had no gene match. The CDR3 covers 18 residues. These data are taken from a study of T cells in Graves' hyperthyroidism and ophthalmopathy. General study points: Stable hyperthyroidism and ophthalmopathy were separated using 13 V-J signatures. Within blood appeared most thyroid clonotypes that had expanded above 0.001.

Material: blood. The V gene is TRBV5-5, the J gene TRBJ2-1; 10 nucleotides align to TRBD2. The source is a woman aged 30 to 39 with Graves' hyperthyroidism. CDR3 DNA: TGTGCCAGCAGCTTGAGTTCGGCTAGCGGGGGTCCGGGGGATGAGCAGTTCTTC. It codes for CASSLSSASGGPGDEQFF.